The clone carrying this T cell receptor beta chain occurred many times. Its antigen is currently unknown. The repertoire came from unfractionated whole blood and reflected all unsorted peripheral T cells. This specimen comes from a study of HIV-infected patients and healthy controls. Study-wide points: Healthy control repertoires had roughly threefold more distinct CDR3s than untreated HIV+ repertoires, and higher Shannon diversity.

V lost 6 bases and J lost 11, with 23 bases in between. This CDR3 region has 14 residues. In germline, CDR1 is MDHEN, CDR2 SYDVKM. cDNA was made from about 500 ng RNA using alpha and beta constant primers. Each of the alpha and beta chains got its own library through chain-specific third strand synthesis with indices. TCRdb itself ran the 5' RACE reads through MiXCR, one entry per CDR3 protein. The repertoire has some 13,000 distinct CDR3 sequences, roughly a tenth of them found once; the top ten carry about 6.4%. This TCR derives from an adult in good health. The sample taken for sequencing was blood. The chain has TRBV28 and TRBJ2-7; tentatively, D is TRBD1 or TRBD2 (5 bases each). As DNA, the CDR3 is TGTGCCAGCAGGCTCTCCCCTGGGGGAACCAGGGAGTACTTC. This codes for CASRLSPGGTREYF.